This paragraph covers one T cell receptor (beta chain) sequence. Antigen unknown. This CDR3 is built from 12 residues. The germline V and J ends were trimmed by 7 bases and 1 base, with 7 bases remaining between them. Germline CDR1 reads MDHEN; CDR2 reads SYDVKM. The data are from a study of graft-versus-host responses after intestinal transplantation. Study-wide results and limits: Circulating GvH clones peaking coincided with falling HvG clones soon after transplant. High graft-versus-host to host-versus-graft clonal ratios were seen in allografts of patients with graft-donor T cell macrochimerism. GvH clones turned up in recipient marrow; some had shown up first in ileum or blood.

Clones were read by immunoSEQ multiplex PCR, and TCRdb kept only the in-frame ones, dropping some. The sample carries about 78,000 clones, 85% to 90% recorded once. The V call is TRBV28, the J call TRBJ1-2, with D hard to call. This clonotype was sampled from a human donor who was the organ donor for an intestinal transplant. Sequencing was performed on unstimulated CD8+ T cells sorted from spleen or lymph node cells, taken before transplant. In DNA form, the CDR3 reads TGTGCCAGCAACTCGGGTAACTATGGCTACACCTTC. Translation: CASNSGNYGYTF.